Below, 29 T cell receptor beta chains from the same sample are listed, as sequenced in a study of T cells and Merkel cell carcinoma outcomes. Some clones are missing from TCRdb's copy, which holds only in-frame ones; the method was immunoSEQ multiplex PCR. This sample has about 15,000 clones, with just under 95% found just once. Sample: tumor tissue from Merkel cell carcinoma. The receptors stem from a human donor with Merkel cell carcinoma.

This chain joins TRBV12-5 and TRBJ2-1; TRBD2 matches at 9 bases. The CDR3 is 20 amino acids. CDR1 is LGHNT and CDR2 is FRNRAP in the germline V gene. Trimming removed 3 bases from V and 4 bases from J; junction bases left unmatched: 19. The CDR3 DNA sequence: TGTGCTAGTGGTTTATCCGGGGCATATAGGACTAGCGTGATGTACAATGAGCAGTTCTTC. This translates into CASGLSGAYRTSVMYNEQFF.

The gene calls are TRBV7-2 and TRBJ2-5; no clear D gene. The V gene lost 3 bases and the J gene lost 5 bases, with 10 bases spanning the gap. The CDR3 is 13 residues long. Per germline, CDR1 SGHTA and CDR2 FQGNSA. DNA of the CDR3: TGTGCCAGCAGCTTTTCCTCGGGCGAGACCCAGTACTTC. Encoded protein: CASSFSSGETQYF.

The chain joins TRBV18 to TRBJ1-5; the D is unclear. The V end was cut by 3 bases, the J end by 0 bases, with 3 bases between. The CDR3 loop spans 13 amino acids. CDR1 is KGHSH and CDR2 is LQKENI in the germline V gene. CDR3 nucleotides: TGTGCCAGCTCACCGGGTAGCAATCAGCCCCAGCATTTT. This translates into CASSPGSNQPQHF.

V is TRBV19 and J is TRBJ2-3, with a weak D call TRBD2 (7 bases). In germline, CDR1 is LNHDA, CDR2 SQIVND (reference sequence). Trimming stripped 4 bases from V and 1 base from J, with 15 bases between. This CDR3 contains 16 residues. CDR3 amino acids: CASSNPSGGGTDTQYF. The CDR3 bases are TGTGCCAGTAGTAACCCGTCGGGGGGCGGCACAGATACGCAGTATTTT.

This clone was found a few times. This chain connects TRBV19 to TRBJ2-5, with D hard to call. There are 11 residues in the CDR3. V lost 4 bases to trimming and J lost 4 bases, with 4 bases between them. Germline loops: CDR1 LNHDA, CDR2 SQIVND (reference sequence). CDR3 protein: CASSTGETQYF. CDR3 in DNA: TGTGCCAGTAGTACGGGAGAGACCCAGTACTTC.

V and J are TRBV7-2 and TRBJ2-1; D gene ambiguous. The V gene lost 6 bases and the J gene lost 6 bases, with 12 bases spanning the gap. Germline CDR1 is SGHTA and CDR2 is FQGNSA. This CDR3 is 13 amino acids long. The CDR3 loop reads CASRMNIGNEQFF. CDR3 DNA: TGTGCCAGCAGAATGAACATAGGCAATGAGCAGTTCTTC.

CDR3 in amino acids: CASSSFGAGGAETQYF. The CDR3 nucleotides read TGTGCCAGCAGTTCCTTCGGAGCGGGGGGCGCAGAGACCCAGTACTTC. The genes are TRBV6-5 and TRBJ2-5, with TRBD2 matching 9 bases. Per germline, CDR1 MNHEY and CDR2 SVGAGI. J was trimmed by 4 bases and V by 4 bases; bases with no gene match: 10. The CDR3 consists of 16 residues.

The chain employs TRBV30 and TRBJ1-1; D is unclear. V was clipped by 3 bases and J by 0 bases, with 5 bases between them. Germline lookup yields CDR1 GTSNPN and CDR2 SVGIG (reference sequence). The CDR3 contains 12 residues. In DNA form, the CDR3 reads TGTGCCTGGAGGAAAATGAACACTGAAGCTTTCTTT. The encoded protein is CAWRKMNTEAFF.

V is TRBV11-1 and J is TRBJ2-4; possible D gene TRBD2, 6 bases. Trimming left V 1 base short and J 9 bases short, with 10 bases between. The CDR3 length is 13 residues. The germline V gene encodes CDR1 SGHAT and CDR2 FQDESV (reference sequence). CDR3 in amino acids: CASSLVGGSIQYF. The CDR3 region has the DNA TGTGCCAGCAGCTTAGTGGGGGGTAGCATTCAGTACTTC.

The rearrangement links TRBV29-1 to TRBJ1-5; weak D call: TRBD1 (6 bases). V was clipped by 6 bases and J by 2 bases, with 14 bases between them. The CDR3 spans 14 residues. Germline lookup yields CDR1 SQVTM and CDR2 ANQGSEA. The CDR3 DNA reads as TGCAGCGTGGCCCAGGGGACTGGCAATCAGCCCCAGCATTTT. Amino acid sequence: CSVAQGTGNQPQHF.

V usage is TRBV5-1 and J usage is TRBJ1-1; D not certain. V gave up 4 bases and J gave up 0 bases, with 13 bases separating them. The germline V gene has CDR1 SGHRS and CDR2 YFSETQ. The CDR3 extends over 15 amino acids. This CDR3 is CASSLGVSVNTEAFF. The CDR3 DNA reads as TGCGCCAGCAGCCTAGGTGTGTCGGTGAACACTGAAGCTTTCTTT.

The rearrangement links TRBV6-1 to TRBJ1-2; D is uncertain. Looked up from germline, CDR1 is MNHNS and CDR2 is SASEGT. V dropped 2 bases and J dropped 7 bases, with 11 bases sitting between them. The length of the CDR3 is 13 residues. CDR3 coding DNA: TGTGCCAGCAGTGAAAACGGGTGGGGTGGCTACACCTTC. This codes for CASSENGWGGYTF.

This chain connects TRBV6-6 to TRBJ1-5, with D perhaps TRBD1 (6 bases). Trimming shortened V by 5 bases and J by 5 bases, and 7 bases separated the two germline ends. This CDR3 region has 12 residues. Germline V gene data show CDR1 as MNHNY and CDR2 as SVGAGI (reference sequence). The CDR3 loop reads CASSRTDQPQHF. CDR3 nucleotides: TGTGCCAGCAGTCGGACAGATCAGCCCCAGCATTTT.

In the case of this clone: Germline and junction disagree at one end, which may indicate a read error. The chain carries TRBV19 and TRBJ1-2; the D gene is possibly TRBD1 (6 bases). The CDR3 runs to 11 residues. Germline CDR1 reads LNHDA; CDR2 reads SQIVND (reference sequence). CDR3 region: CASSGYRDEFF. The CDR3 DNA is TGTGCCAGTAGTGGTTACAGGGACGAGTTCTTC.

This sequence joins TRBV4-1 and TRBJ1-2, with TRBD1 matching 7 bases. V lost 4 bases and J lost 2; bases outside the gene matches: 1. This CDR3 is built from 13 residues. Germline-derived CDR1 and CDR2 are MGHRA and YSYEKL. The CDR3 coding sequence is TGCGCCAGCAGCCCGACAGGGAACTATGGCTACACCTTC. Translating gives CASSPTGNYGYTF.

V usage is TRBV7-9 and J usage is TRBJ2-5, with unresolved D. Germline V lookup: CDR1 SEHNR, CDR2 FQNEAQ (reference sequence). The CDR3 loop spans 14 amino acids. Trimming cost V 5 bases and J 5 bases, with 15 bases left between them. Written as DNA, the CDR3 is TGTGCCAGCAGCCCCCCTATTTTGGGGGAGACCCAGTACTTC. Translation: CASSPPILGETQYF.

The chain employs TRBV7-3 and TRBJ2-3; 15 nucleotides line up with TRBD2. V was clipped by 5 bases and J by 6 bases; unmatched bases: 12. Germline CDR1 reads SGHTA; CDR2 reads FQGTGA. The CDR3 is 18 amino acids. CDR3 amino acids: CASSRSRTSGGAGDTQYF. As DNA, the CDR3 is TGTGCCAGCAGCCGAAGTCGGACTAGCGGGGGGGCAGGGGATACGCAGTATTTT. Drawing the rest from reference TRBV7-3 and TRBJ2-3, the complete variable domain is GAGVSQTPSNKVTEKGKYVELRCDPISGHTALYWYRQSLGQGPEFLIYFQGTGAADDSGLPNDRFFAVRPEGSVSTLKIQRTERGDSAVYLCASSRSRTSGGAGDTQYFGPGTRLTVL.

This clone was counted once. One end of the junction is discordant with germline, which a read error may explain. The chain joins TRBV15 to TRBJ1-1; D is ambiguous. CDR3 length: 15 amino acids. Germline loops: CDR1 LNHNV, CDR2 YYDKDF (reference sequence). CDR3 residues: CATSRDEGWGTEAFF. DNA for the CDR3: TGTGCCACCAGTAGAGATGAGGGATGGGGCACTGAAGCTTTCTTT.

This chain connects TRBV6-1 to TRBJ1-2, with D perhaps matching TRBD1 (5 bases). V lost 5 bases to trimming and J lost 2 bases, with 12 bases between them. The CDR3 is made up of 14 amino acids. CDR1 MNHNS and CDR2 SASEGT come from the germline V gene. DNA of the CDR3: TGTGCCAGCAGTAGCCTAACAGGAAACTATGGCTACACCTTC. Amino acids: CASSSLTGNYGYTF.

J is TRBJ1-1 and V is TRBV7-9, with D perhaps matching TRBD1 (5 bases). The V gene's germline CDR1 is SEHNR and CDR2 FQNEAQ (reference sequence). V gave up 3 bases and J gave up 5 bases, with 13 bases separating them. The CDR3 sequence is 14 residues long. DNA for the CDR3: TGTGCCAGCAGCTTTATGGGGGTCGGGACTGAAGCTTTCTTT. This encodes CASSFMGVGTEAFF.

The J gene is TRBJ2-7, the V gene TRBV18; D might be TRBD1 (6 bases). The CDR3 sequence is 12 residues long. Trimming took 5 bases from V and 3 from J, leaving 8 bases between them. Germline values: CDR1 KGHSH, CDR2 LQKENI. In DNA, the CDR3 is TGTGCCAGCTCATCACAGGGCTACGAGCAGTACTTC. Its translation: CASSSQGYEQYF.

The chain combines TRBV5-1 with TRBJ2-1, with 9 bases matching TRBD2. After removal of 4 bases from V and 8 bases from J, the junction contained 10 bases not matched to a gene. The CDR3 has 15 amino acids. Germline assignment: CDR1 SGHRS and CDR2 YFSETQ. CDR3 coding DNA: TGCGCCAGCAGCCTAGGTAGCGGGAGTGGCGATGAGCAGTTCTTC. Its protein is CASSLGSGSGDEQFF.

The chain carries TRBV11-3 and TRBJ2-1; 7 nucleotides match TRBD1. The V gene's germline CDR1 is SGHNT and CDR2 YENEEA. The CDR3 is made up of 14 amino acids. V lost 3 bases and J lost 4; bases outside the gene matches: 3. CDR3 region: CASSFDRVYNEQFF. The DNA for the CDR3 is TGTGCCAGCAGCTTCGACAGGGTTTACAATGAGCAGTTCTTC.

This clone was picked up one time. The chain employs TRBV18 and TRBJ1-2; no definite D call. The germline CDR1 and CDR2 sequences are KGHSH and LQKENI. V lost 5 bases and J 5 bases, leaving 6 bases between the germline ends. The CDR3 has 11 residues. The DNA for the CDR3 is TGTGCCAGCTCAACGGAGTATGGCTACACCTTC. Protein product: CASSTEYGYTF.

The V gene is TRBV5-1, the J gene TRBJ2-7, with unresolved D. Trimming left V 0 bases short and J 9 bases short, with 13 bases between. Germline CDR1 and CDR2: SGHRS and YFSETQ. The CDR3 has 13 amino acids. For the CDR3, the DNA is TGCGCCAGCAGCTTGGCGAGGTCCCGATGGCAGTACTTC. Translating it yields CASSLARSRWQYF.

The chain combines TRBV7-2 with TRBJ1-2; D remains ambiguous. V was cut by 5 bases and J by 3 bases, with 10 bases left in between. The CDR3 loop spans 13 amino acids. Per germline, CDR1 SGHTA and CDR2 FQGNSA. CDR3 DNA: TGTGCCAGCAGCCCCGGGCTCCACTATGGCTACACCTTC. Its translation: CASSPGLHYGYTF.

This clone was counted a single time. The CDR3 protein is CASSRVLASYNEQFF. In nucleotides, the CDR3 is TGTGCCAGCAGCCGTGTACTAGCGAGTTACAATGAGCAGTTCTTC. The chain has TRBV7-7 and TRBJ2-1, with 7 bases matching TRBD2. This CDR3 is built from 15 residues. Germline assignment: CDR1 SSHAT and CDR2 FNYEAQ (reference sequence). The junction had 8 bases not matched to a gene; V was cut back by 5 bases and J by 4 bases.

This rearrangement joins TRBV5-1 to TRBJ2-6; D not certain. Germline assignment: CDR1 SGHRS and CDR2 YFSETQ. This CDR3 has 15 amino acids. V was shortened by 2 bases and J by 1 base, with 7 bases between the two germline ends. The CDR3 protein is CASSFRGSGANVLTF. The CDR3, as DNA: TGCGCCAGCAGCTTTCGTGGTTCTGGGGCCAACGTCCTGACTTTC.

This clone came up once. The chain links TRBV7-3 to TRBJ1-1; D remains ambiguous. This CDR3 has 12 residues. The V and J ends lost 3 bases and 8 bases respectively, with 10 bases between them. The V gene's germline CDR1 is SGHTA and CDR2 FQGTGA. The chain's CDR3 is CASSLAGGEAFF. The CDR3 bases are TGTGCCAGCAGCTTGGCTGGCGGCGAAGCTTTCTTT. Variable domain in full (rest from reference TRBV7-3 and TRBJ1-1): GAGVSQTPSNKVTEKGKYVELRCDPISGHTALYWYRQSLGQGPEFLIYFQGTGAADDSGLPNDRFFAVRPEGSVSTLKIQRTERGDSAVYLCASSLAGGEAFFGQGTRLTVV.